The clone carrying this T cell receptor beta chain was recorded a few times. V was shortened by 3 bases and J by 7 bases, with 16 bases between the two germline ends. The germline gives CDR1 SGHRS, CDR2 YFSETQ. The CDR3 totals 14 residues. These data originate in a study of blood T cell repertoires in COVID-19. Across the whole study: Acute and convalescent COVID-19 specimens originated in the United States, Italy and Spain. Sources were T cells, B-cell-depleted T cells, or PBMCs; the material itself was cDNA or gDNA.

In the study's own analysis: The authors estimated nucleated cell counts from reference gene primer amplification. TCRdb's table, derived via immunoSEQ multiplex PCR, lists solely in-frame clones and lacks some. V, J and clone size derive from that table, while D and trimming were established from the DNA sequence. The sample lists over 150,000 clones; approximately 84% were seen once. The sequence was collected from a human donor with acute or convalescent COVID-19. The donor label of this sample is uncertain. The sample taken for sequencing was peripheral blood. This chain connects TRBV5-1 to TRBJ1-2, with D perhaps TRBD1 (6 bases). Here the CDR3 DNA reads TGCGCCAGCAGCTCCTCCGGGGACACAAGTGGCTACACCTTC. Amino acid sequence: CASSSSGDTSGYTF.